Below, 14 T cell receptor beta chains from the same sample are listed, as sequenced in a study of graft-versus-host responses after intestinal transplantation. TCRdb keeps only in-frame clones here, not all; method: immunoSEQ multiplex PCR. The table has approximately 54,000 clones, around 90% seen once; the top ten hold less than 6.5%. The material sequenced was PBMCs, taken roughly 95 weeks after intestinal transplant. These receptors originate from a human patient who received an intestinal transplant, so some T cells may come from the graft donor.

The gene calls are TRBV18 and TRBJ1-3, with 8 bases identical to TRBD1. The CDR3 is made up of 16 amino acids. The germline gives CDR1 KGHSH, CDR2 LQKENI. The junction had 7 bases not matched to a gene; V was cut back by 3 bases and J by 3 bases. The chain's CDR3 is CASSPTGQADGNTIYF. The DNA for the CDR3 is TGTGCCAGCTCACCCACGGGACAGGCGGATGGAAACACCATATATTTT. The full variable domain, completed using reference TRBV18 and TRBJ1-3, is NAGVMQNPRHLVRRRGQEARLRCSPMKGHSHVYWYRQLPEEGLKFMVYLQKENIIDESGMPKERFSAEFPKEGPSILRIQQVVRGDSAAYFCASSPTGQADGNTIYFGEGSWLTVV.

J is TRBJ2-3 and V is TRBV20-1; no definite D call. The CDR3 has 11 residues. Deletions cut 6 bases from V and 6 bases from J, with 10 bases between. CDR1 is DFQATT and CDR2 is SNEGSKA in the germline V gene (reference sequence). This chain's CDR3 is CSATKRDTQYF. The CDR3 DNA reads TGCAGTGCAACAAAGAGGGATACGCAGTATTTT.

The chain links TRBV5-1 to TRBJ2-1; no clear D gene. The CDR3 loop spans 14 amino acids. V lost 7 bases to trimming and J lost 0 bases, with 11 bases between them. CDR1 SGHRS and CDR2 YFSETQ come from the germline V gene. The chain's CDR3 is CASSLESSYNEQFF. The CDR3 DNA is TGCGCCAGCTCGCTGGAAAGCTCCTACAATGAGCAGTTCTTC. Filled out from reference TRBV5-1 and TRBJ2-1, the complete variable domain reads KAGVTQTPRYLIKTRGQQVTLSCSPISGHRSVSWYQQTPGQGLQFLFEYFSETQRNKGNFPGRFSGRQFSNSRSEMNVSTLELGDSALYLCASSLESSYNEQFFGPGTRLTVL.

The J gene is TRBJ1-6, the V gene TRBV19; D unresolved. Per germline, CDR1 LNHDA and CDR2 SQIVND (reference sequence). The CDR3 has 14 residues. The germline V and J ends were trimmed by 9 bases and 7 bases, with 16 bases remaining between them. In nucleotides, the CDR3 is TGTGCCAGCAGCGAGATGTGGGTAAATTCACCCCTCCACTTT. Protein sequence: CASSEMWVNSPLHF.

The rearrangement joins TRBV4-2 to TRBJ1-2; the match to TRBD1 covers 8 bases. CDR1 and CDR2 (germline): LGHNA, YNFKEQ. V shed 5 bases, J shed 8 bases, and the junction held 10 bases outside the gene matches. CDR3 size: 14 residues. The CDR3 region is CASSADRVQRGYTF. As DNA, the CDR3 is TGTGCCAGCAGCGCGGACAGGGTCCAGAGGGGCTACACCTTC.

This sequence joins TRBV6-1 and TRBJ2-5; TRBD2 agrees at 10 bases. The V segment lost 6 bases and the J segment 3 bases; nucleotides outside the gene matches: 4. The CDR3 totals 14 residues. Germline V lookup: CDR1 MNHNS, CDR2 SASEGT. The CDR3 protein is CASRERGGEETQYF. The CDR3 DNA reads as TGTGCCAGCAGGGAGCGGGGGGGAGAAGAGACCCAGTACTTC.

The rearrangement uses TRBV10-1 and TRBJ2-5; tentative D call: TRBD1 (5 bases). Germline CDR1 and CDR2: WNHNN and SYGVQD (reference sequence). The CDR3 extends over 12 amino acids. Between the trimmed V and J ends, which lost 6 bases and 2 bases, there was a span of 7 bases. The CDR3 sequence is CASSRTQETQYF. DNA for the CDR3: TGCGCCAGCAGCCGGACACAAGAGACCCAGTACTTC.

The rearrangement uses TRBV18 and TRBJ1-1; TRBD1 is a possible D gene (6 bases). CDR1 KGHSH and CDR2 LQKENI come from the germline V gene. The ends were cut back, 3 bases at V and 4 bases at J, with 12 bases in the middle. The CDR3 is made up of 14 amino acids. The CDR3 is CASSPKQGRTEAFF. In nucleotides, the CDR3 is TGTGCCAGCTCACCGAAGCAGGGGCGCACTGAAGCTTTCTTT.

J is TRBJ2-6 and V is TRBV6-4; 10 bases line up with TRBD1. This CDR3 spans 17 amino acids. The germline V gene has CDR1 MRHNA and CDR2 SNTAGT. V shed 6 bases, J shed 3 bases, and the junction held 8 bases outside the gene matches. The CDR3 nucleotides are TGTGCCAGCAGCCCGGGACAGGGGTCGTTTGGGGCCAACGTCCTGACTTTC. It codes for CASSPGQGSFGANVLTF.

This rearrangement joins TRBV11-2 to TRBJ2-1; D remains ambiguous. Germline values: CDR1 SGHAT, CDR2 FQNNGV. The CDR3 is 13 residues long. Trimming stripped 1 base from V and 6 bases from J, with 7 bases between. The CDR3 DNA sequence: TGTGCCAGCAGCTTAGGGGCCCGCAATGAGCAGTTCTTC. Translating gives CASSLGARNEQFF.

The sample holds one count of this clone. V is TRBV7-3 and J is TRBJ2-5; D is undetermined. The CDR3 contains 13 residues. Germline values: CDR1 SGHTA, CDR2 FQGTGA. Trimming cost V 1 base and J 2 bases, with 5 bases left between them. For the CDR3, the DNA is TGTGCCAGCAGCTTAAGGGTTCAAGAGACCCAGTACTTC. Protein: CASSLRVQETQYF.

J is TRBJ1-1 and V is TRBV5-1; the D is unclear. Germline CDR1 SGHRS, CDR2 YFSETQ. The CDR3 is made up of 15 amino acids. The ends were cut back, 4 bases at V and 1 base at J, with 14 bases in the middle. This CDR3 is CASSPFDPRNTEAFF. CDR3 sequence (DNA): TGCGCCAGCAGCCCATTCGACCCTCGGAACACTGAAGCTTTCTTT.

The V and J genes are TRBV7-9 and TRBJ2-2, with unresolved D. The germline V gene has CDR1 SEHNR and CDR2 FQNEAQ (reference sequence). The CDR3 sequence is 13 residues long. Trimming left V 11 bases short and J 4 bases short, with 14 bases between. CDR3 bases: TGTGCCGACACAACGGGTAGCACCGGGGAGCTGTTTTTT. Translated, it gives CADTTGSTGELFF. Together with reference TRBV7-9 and TRBJ2-2, the CDR3 gives the full variable domain: DTGVSQNPRHKITKRGQNVTFRCDPISEHNRLYWYRQTLGQGPEFLTYFQNEAQLEKSRLLSDRFSAERPKGSFSTLEIQRTEQGDSAMYLCADTTGSTGELFFGEGSRLTVL.

The J gene is TRBJ2-5, the V gene TRBV2; unclear D gene. Trimming cost V 7 bases and J 2 bases, with 8 bases left between them. Looked up from germline, CDR1 is SNHLY and CDR2 is FYNNEI. The CDR3 runs 12 residues. DNA of the CDR3: TGTGCCAGCAAACGGATACAAGAGACCCAGTACTTC. It specifies CASKRIQETQYF.